This TCR beta chain was sequenced during a study of T-cell reconstitution after alpha-beta-depleted transplantation in children. Study-level results: Reportedly, only several hundred clones from non-depleted graft cells drove alpha-beta T-cell counts at about two months. Surviving recipient T cells and thymic progenitors produced the high day-60 TCRbeta diversity seen in some patients. T-cell numbers and diversity one year post-transplant derived largely from freshly generated T cells.

The TCRbeta library was prepared with unique molecular identifiers. TCRdb re-called the PCR reads with MiXCR, one entry per CDR3 protein. This table has about 460,000 distinct CDR3 sequences, roughly a tenth appearing once. This clonotype was counted at least ten times. Antigen: not known. The CDR3 runs 15 residues. Germline trimming cut 6 bases from V and 9 bases from J; bases unmatched to any gene: 12. This TCR was recovered from a child aged 2 to 10 with inherited bone marrow failure, due to receive a stem cell transplant. The input for sequencing was PBMCs, taken before TCRalphabeta/CD19-depleted stem cell transplant. The chain links TRBV12-3 or TRBV12-4 to TRBJ2-2; 8 bases agree with TRBD2. Here the CDR3 DNA reads TGTGCCAGCAGCCCGTCGGGGGGGCGAGCCCGGGAGCTGTTTTTT. Protein sequence: CASSPSGGRARELFF.